The rows below give T cell receptor beta chains drawn from one sample of a study of patients and donors after allogeneic stem cell transplantation. TCRdb analysed the RT-PCR reads with MiXCR anew, one entry per CDR3 protein. The table lists 85,000 to 90,000 distinct CDR3 sequences, about 48% of them singletons. Input material: blood, either unsorted or a sorted T cell fraction (not recorded which). These receptors were taken from a human donor who was either an allogeneic HSCT recipient or a stem cell or donor lymphocyte infusion donor (not recorded which). It is not recorded whose cells these are; they may come from a transplant donor. Both conserved end residues are part of each CDR3. D genes are given only for firm matches. Expanded clones get a size class; other rows say once, few or many, or leave the size out.

. | TRBJ2-1 | TRBV6-2/TRBV6-3 | . | 13 | CASRSSTYNEQFF | TGTGCCAGCAGGTCTAGTACGTACAATGAGCAGTTCTTC
. | TRBJ1-5 | TRBV20-1 | . | 14 | CSAATDHSNQPQHF | TGCAGTGCAGCGACGGACCATAGCAATCAGCCCCAGCATTTT
TRBD1 | TRBJ1-2 | TRBV6-5 | . | 16 | CASSYSRQGNDYGYTF | TGTGCCAGCAGTTACTCGCGACAGGGGAATGACTATGGCTACACCTTC
. | TRBJ1-6 | TRBV21-1 | few | 14 | CASSYTEHNSPLHF | TGTGCCAGCAGCTACACAGAGCATAATTCACCCCTCCACTTT
. | TRBJ2-1 | TRBV20-1 | . | 10 | CSAPFNEQFF | TGCAGTGCCCCGTTCAATGAGCAGTTCTTC
. | TRBJ2-2 | TRBV27 | . | 14 | CASSFQGRTGELFF | TGTGCCAGCAGTTTTCAGGGAAGGACCGGGGAGCTGTTTTTT
TRBD1 | TRBJ2-7 | TRBV9 | few | 15 | CASSRAGTGAQEQYF | TGTGCCAGCAGCAGAGCCGGGACAGGAGCTCAAGAGCAGTACTTC
. | TRBJ1-2 | TRBV9 | . | 13 | CASSVVSNYGYTF | TGTGCCAGCAGCGTAGTCAGTAACTATGGCTACACCTTC
. | TRBJ1-2 | TRBV5-6 | . | 13 | CASSNTGSYGYTF | TGTGCCAGCAGCAACACAGGGAGCTATGGCTACACCTTC
TRBD1 | TRBJ2-7 | TRBV28 | . | 16 | CASSLGRDSYSYEQYF | TGTGCCAGCAGTTTGGGCAGGGACAGCTACTCCTACGAGCAGTACTTC
. | TRBJ1-3 | TRBV5-1 | . | 15 | CASSLEHNSGNTIYF | TGCGCCAGCAGCTTGGAACACAACTCTGGAAACACCATATATTTT
. | TRBJ1-2 | TRBV4-3 | few | 17 | CASSQEGDGELNYGYTF | TGCGCCAGCAGCCAAGAAGGGGACGGAGAGCTAAACTATGGCTACACCTTC
TRBD1 | TRBJ1-1 | TRBV28 | . | 14 | CASSLSDRGTEAFF | TGTGCCAGCAGTCTCTCGGACAGGGGCACTGAAGCTTTCTTT
TRBD1 | TRBJ2-5 | TRBV27 | . | 15 | CASSYGDREWETQYF | TGTGCCAGCAGTTACGGGGACAGGGAATGGGAGACCCAGTACTTC
. | TRBJ2-1 | TRBV28 | . | 15 | CASIRHTSGVNEQFF | TGTGCCAGCATAAGGCACACTTCCGGGGTCAATGAGCAGTTCTTC
. | TRBJ2-1 | TRBV15 | . | 16 | CATSRGNSGLTNEQFF | TGTGCCACCAGCAGAGGCAATAGCGGTTTAACAAATGAGCAGTTCTTC
. | TRBJ2-7 | TRBV20-1 | . | 14 | CSARGVQSSYEQYF | TGCAGTGCTAGGGGGGTCCAGTCCTCCTACGAGCAGTACTTC
. | TRBJ1-1 | TRBV6-2/TRBV6-3 | few | 13 | CASSLLQYTEAFF | TGTGCCAGCAGTTTACTACAATACACTGAAGCTTTCTTT
. | TRBJ2-7 | TRBV25-1 | . | 13 | CASSGLGTYEQYF | TGTGCCAGCAGTGGCCTGGGGACCTACGAGCAGTACTTC
. | TRBJ1-2 | TRBV6-5 | . | 14 | CASRADRRTYGYTF | TGTGCCAGCAGAGCTGACAGGAGGACCTATGGCTACACCTTC
. | TRBJ2-5 | TRBV4-3 | . | 12 | CASSQDFGTQYF | TGCGCCAGCAGCCAAGATTTTGGGACCCAGTACTTC
. | TRBJ1-6 | TRBV10-3 | . | 13 | CAIKSFTNSPLHF | TGTGCCATCAAGAGTTTTACGAATTCACCCCTCCACTTT
. | TRBJ1-1 | TRBV4-3 | . | 15 | CASSHGRTTNTEAFF | TGCGCCAGCAGCCACGGGCGGACCACGAACACTGAAGCTTTCTTT
TRBD1 | TRBJ2-3 | TRBV10-1 | . | 14 | CASSRTGGTDTQYF | TGCGCCAGCTCCAGGACAGGAGGCACAGATACGCAGTATTTT
TRBD1 | TRBJ1-1 | TRBV7-2 | once | 12 | CASNQGGTEAFF | TGTGCCAGCAACCAGGGGGGTACTGAAGCTTTCTTT
. | TRBJ2-3 | TRBV12-3/TRBV12-4 | . | 14 | CASSPLTGAYTQYF | TGTGCCAGCAGTCCCCTGACAGGAGCCTATACGCAGTATTTT
TRBD1 | TRBJ2-7 | TRBV29-1 | . | 12 | CSVETGAYEQYF | TGCAGCGTTGAAACAGGGGCCTACGAGCAGTACTTC
TRBD1 | TRBJ1-2 | TRBV28 | . | 14 | CADTGQPPEDGYTF | TGTGCCGACACGGGACAGCCGCCGGAGGATGGCTACACCTTC
TRBD1 | TRBJ2-7 | TRBV3-1 | . | 14 | CASSLTGGRHEQYF | TGTGCCAGCAGCCTCACAGGGGGCCGGCACGAGCAGTACTTC
. | TRBJ2-1 | TRBV5-1 | . | 11 | CASSYDTEQFF | TGCGCCAGCAGCTACGACACTGAGCAGTTCTTC
. | TRBJ1-1 | TRBV25-1 | . | 12 | CASSAGADEAFF | TGTGCCAGCAGTGCCGGGGCCGATGAAGCTTTCTTT
. | TRBJ1-1 | TRBV20-1 | few | 12 | CSARNPNTEAFF | TGCAGTGCTAGAAACCCTAACACTGAAGCTTTCTTT
TRBD1 | TRBJ1-1 | TRBV7-9 | once | 15 | CASSFRDRGLTEAFF | TGTGCCAGCAGCTTCCGGGACAGGGGGCTTACTGAAGCTTTCTTT
. | TRBJ1-1 | TRBV11-2 | few | 13 | CASSLFWGQEAFF | TGTGCCAGCAGCTTATTCTGGGGGCAAGAAGCTTTCTTT
. | TRBJ1-2 | TRBV20-1 | . | 12 | CSAKRQVWGYTF | TGCAGTGCTAAGCGCCAAGTGTGGGGCTACACCTTC
. | TRBJ1-1 | TRBV15 | . | 13 | CATSILLNTEAFF | TGTGCCACCAGCATCCTACTGAACACTGAAGCTTTCTTT
. | TRBJ1-5 | TRBV20-1 | . | 14 | CSARAGGEDQPQHF | TGCAGTGCTAGAGCCGGGGGCGAGGATCAGCCCCAGCATTTT
TRBD2 | TRBJ2-3 | TRBV7-8 | . | 17 | CASSLGRLAGGTDTQYF | TGTGCCAGCAGCTTAGGCAGGCTAGCGGGAGGCACAGATACGCAGTATTTT
. | TRBJ1-2 | TRBV28 | . | 12 | CASSPPGGGYTF | TGTGCCAGCAGTCCCCCAGGCGGTGGCTACACCTTC
. | TRBJ1-2 | TRBV7-9 | . | 17 | CASSLGGDLPLNYGYTF | TGTGCCAGCAGCTTAGGGGGAGACCTTCCCCTTAACTATGGCTACACCTTC
. | TRBJ2-7 | TRBV4-3 | . | 15 | CASSQEWTGNYEQYF | TGCGCCAGCAGCCAAGAGTGGACGGGTAACTACGAGCAGTACTTC
. | TRBJ1-1 | TRBV14 | . | 13 | CASSQSPNTEAFF | TGTGCCAGCAGCCAGTCCCCGAACACTGAAGCTTTCTTT
TRBD1 | TRBJ1-6 | TRBV4-3 | few | 15 | CASSQARQGYSPLHF | TGCGCCAGCAGCCAGGCCAGACAGGGTTATTCACCCCTCCACTTT
. | TRBJ1-5 | TRBV4-2 | few | 15 | CASSRTGTLNQPQHF | TGTGCCAGCAGCCGTACCGGGACACTTAATCAGCCCCAGCATTTT
TRBD1 | TRBJ1-4 | TRBV7-2 | few | 15 | CASSLSSDRVAKLFF | TGTGCCAGCAGCTTATCCTCCGACAGGGTAGCAAAACTGTTTTTT
. | TRBJ1-5 | TRBV4-1 | . | 16 | CASSQFKGPPRQPQHF | TGCGCCAGCAGCCAATTTAAGGGCCCGCCACGCCAGCCCCAGCATTTT
. | TRBJ1-1 | TRBV7-9 | many | 13 | CASSFGENTEAFF | TGTGCCAGCAGTTTCGGAGAGAACACTGAAGCTTTCTTT
. | TRBJ1-4 | TRBV4-1 | . | 16 | CASSLWQTATNEKLFF | TGCGCCAGCAGCCTCTGGCAGACTGCAACTAATGAAAAACTGTTTTTT
. | TRBJ1-3 | TRBV7-2 | . | 15 | CASSRTVNSGNTIYF | TGTGCCAGCAGCAGAACTGTAAACTCTGGAAACACCATATATTTT
. | TRBJ1-2 | TRBV15 | few | 15 | CATSRDTPIQGGYTF | TGTGCCACCAGCAGAGACACACCAATCCAGGGGGGCTACACCTTC
. | TRBJ1-4 | TRBV25-1 | . | 14 | CASSSSGTNEKLFF | TGTGCCAGCAGTTCGTCGGGGACCAATGAAAAACTGTTTTTT
TRBD1 | TRBJ1-6 | TRBV6-5 | . | 20 | CASSYSVLRGQGALGSPLHF | TGTGCCAGCAGTTACTCGGTATTGCGGGGACAGGGGGCGCTTGGTTCACCCCTCCACTTT
. | TRBJ1-1 | TRBV20-1 | . | 12 | CSAREIETEAFF | TGCAGTGCTAGGGAAATAGAAACTGAAGCTTTCTTT